A selection of T cell receptor beta chains follows, all from one sample in a study of a mutant IDH1 vaccine in newly diagnosed glioma. No antigen has been assigned to these receptors. Assay used: immunoSEQ multiplex PCR; TCRdb lists only in-frame clones, some missing. Of around 53,000 clones in the sample, around nine tenths were seen once. The sample was PBMCs, taken from a glioma patient whose treatment included an IDH1 peptide vaccine. The receptors shown here come from a man aged 50 or older with glioma. Each CDR3 is given with its conserved first and last residue. Each record gives: V gene, J gene, clone size, D gene, CDR3 DNA, CDR3 protein. D genes are given only for firm matches. For some rows the clone size is stated as once, few or many, or as a class when expanded; others skip it.

V: TRBV11-2
J: TRBJ1-5
size: -
D: -
DNA: TGTGCCAGCAGCTTCGGGGCAGGCAATCAGCCCCAGCATTTT
CDR3: CASSFGAGNQPQHF

V: TRBV9
J: TRBJ2-5
size: -
D: -
DNA: TGTGCCAGCAGCCCCATAGGTAGGGACCAAGAGACCCAGTACTTC
CDR3: CASSPIGRDQETQYF

V: TRBV5-6
J: TRBJ2-5
size: -
D: TRBD1
DNA: TGTGCCAGCAGCGCGACAGGGGAGTTTTTAGAGACCCAGTACTTC
CDR3: CASSATGEFLETQYF

V: TRBV28
J: TRBJ2-7
size: -
D: -
DNA: TGTGCCAGCAGTCCATCCTTTGGCCGACGGGAGCAGTACTTC
CDR3: CASSPSFGRREQYF

V: TRBV7-7
J: TRBJ2-5
size: -
D: -
DNA: TGTGCTAGCAGCTTAGCGCCGGCGGGCAAGACCCAGTACTTC
CDR3: CASSLAPAGKTQYF

V: TRBV28
J: TRBJ2-7
size: -
D: -
DNA: TGTGCCAGCAGTTCCACCCGGGGTGACTACGAGCAGTACTTC
CDR3: CASSSTRGDYEQYF

V: TRBV11-2
J: TRBJ2-5
size: -
D: TRBD1
DNA: TGTGCCAGCAGCACCGGACAGGGGTTGGAGACCCAGTACTTC
CDR3: CASSTGQGLETQYF

V: TRBV2
J: TRBJ2-1
size: -
D: -
DNA: TGTGCCAGCAGCCAAACCCTAGGATACAATGAGCAGTTCTTC
CDR3: CASSQTLGYNEQFF

V: TRBV7-9
J: TRBJ1-2
size: -
D: TRBD1
DNA: TGTGCCAGCAGCCCCCAGGGCAGGGGGCAAGGCTATGGCTACACCTTC
CDR3: CASSPQGRGQGYGYTF

V: TRBV27
J: TRBJ2-5
size: -
D: TRBD2
DNA: TGTGCCAGCAGTGTAGCGGGGCCGGGGGAGACCCAGTACTTC
CDR3: CASSVAGPGETQYF

V: TRBV5-5
J: TRBJ2-1
size: -
D: -
DNA: TGTGCCAGCAGCCCGGACTGGACTCCTGGCAATGAGCAGTTCTTC
CDR3: CASSPDWTPGNEQFF

V: TRBV29-1
J: TRBJ2-3
size: -
D: -
DNA: TGCAGCGTTGAATGGGTCACCACAGATACGCAGTATTTT
CDR3: CSVEWVTTDTQYF

V: TRBV6-5
J: TRBJ2-3
size: -
D: -
DNA: TGTGCCAGCAGTGTCGCCCGGGACAACACAGATACGCAGTATTTT
CDR3: CASSVARDNTDTQYF

V: TRBV2
J: TRBJ2-6
size: -
D: -
DNA: TGTGCCGGAGGGCAGGGGACGGGTGGGGCCAACGTCCTGACTTTC
CDR3: CAGGQGTGGANVLTF

V: TRBV18
J: TRBJ1-5
size: -
D: -
DNA: TGTGCCAGCTCACCGGCAGGAAATCAGCCCCAGCATTTT
CDR3: CASSPAGNQPQHF

V: TRBV5-5
J: TRBJ1-1
size: -
D: TRBD1
DNA: TGTGCCAGCAGCTGGACAGGGGCGGCGGAGGCTTTCTTT
CDR3: CASSWTGAAEAFF

V: TRBV5-1
J: TRBJ2-6
size: -
D: -
DNA: TGCGCCAGCAGCTTGGGGGTTTACGGGGATGCATCTGGGGCCAACGTCCTGACTTTC
CDR3: CASSLGVYGDASGANVLTF

V: TRBV29-1
J: TRBJ2-3
size: -
D: -
DNA: TGCAGCGTTACCCGTGACAGCACAGATACGCAGTATTTT
CDR3: CSVTRDSTDTQYF

V: TRBV30
J: TRBJ2-7
size: -
D: -
DNA: TGTGCCTGGGCGGACAGTTACTACGAGCAGTACTTC
CDR3: CAWADSYYEQYF

V: TRBV6-4
J: TRBJ1-4
size: -
D: -
DNA: TGTGCCAGCAGTGAAAATGGATTCTCCCCCCGTGAAAAACTGTTTTTT
CDR3: CASSENGFSPREKLFF

V: TRBV10-3
J: TRBJ2-3
size: few
D: TRBD2
DNA: TGTGCCATCAGACCGGGACTAGCGGGGGGACACCACACAGATACGCAGTATTTT
CDR3: CAIRPGLAGGHHTDTQYF

V: TRBV7-2
J: TRBJ1-5
size: -
D: -
DNA: TGTGCCAGCAACAAACCCGAGGGGGGACAGCCCCAGCATTTT
CDR3: CASNKPEGGQPQHF

V: TRBV23-1
J: TRBJ2-1
size: -
D: -
DNA: TGCGCCAGCAGTCAGATCGGTACAGGCCAATTCAAGGGGAATGAGCAGTTCTTC
CDR3: CASSQIGTGQFKGNEQFF

V: TRBV6-5
J: TRBJ2-3
size: -
D: TRBD1
DNA: TGTGCCAGCAGTTCAGGGGGCGTCAGAGCAGATACGCAGTATTTT
CDR3: CASSSGGVRADTQYF

V: TRBV2
J: TRBJ2-1
size: -
D: TRBD2
DNA: TGTGCCAGCAGGACGGGACTAGCGGGGTCGGGGCAGTTCTTC
CDR3: CASRTGLAGSGQFF

V: TRBV15
J: TRBJ1-1
size: -
D: -
DNA: TGTGCCACCAGCAGGGGCAGAATGAACACTGAAGCTTTCTTT
CDR3: CATSRGRMNTEAFF

V: TRBV5-1
J: TRBJ2-7
size: -
D: TRBD2
DNA: TGCGCCAGCAGCAGCGGGGGGGCCCCCTCCTACGAGCAGTACTTC
CDR3: CASSSGGAPSYEQYF

V: TRBV5-4
J: TRBJ1-6
size: -
D: TRBD1
DNA: TGTGCCAGCAGCTTAGCTCAGGGGGCCGTTGTTAGCTCACCCCTCCACTTT
CDR3: CASSLAQGAVVSSPLHF

V: TRBV7-9
J: TRBJ1-4
size: -
D: -
DNA: TGTGCCAGCAGCTTGTCAGGGGTTTCCACTAATGAAAAACTGTTTTTT
CDR3: CASSLSGVSTNEKLFF

V: TRBV2
J: TRBJ2-1
size: once
D: TRBD2
DNA: TGTGCCAGCAGCCCCGGGACTAGCGGAACCTACAATGAGCAGTTCTTC
CDR3: CASSPGTSGTYNEQFF

V: TRBV30
J: TRBJ2-3
size: -
D: TRBD1
DNA: TGTGCCTGGAGTCTCGAGACAGGGTATGCAGATACGCAGTATTTT
CDR3: CAWSLETGYADTQYF

V: TRBV15
J: TRBJ2-3
size: -
D: -
DNA: TGTGCCACCAGCAGAGATGGTTTGACTAGTTGGCCTGGGCAGTATTTT
CDR3: CATSRDGLTSWPGQYF

V: TRBV19
J: TRBJ1-1
size: -
D: -
DNA: TGTGCCAGTAGCCCGTACGCAGGGGAAACTGAAGCTTTCTTT
CDR3: CASSPYAGETEAFF

V: TRBV29-1
J: TRBJ1-5
size: -
D: -
DNA: TGCAGCGTTGGGGGAGGCGATCAGCCCCAGCATTTT
CDR3: CSVGGGDQPQHF

V: TRBV28
J: TRBJ2-2
size: -
D: -
DNA: TGTGCCAGCAGATTGGACACCCGAAACACCGGGGAGCTGTTTTTT
CDR3: CASRLDTRNTGELFF

V: TRBV6-1
J: TRBJ2-7
size: -
D: TRBD1
DNA: TGTGCCAGCAGGTGGACAGGGAAGGACGAGCAGTACTTC
CDR3: CASRWTGKDEQYF

V: TRBV18
J: TRBJ2-1
size: medium-sized
D: TRBD1
DNA: TGTGCCAGCTCACAGAACAGGGGGCGGGAGTTGAATGAGCAGTTCTTC
CDR3: CASSQNRGRELNEQFF

V: TRBV7-2
J: TRBJ2-5
size: -
D: -
DNA: TGTGCCAGCAGCGCCCGATTGGGGACCCAGTACTTC
CDR3: CASSARLGTQYF

V: TRBV4-3
J: TRBJ1-1
size: -
D: -
DNA: TGCGCCAGCAGCCAAGCGCTTTATACGGAAGCTTTCTTT
CDR3: CASSQALYTEAFF

V: TRBV7-9
J: TRBJ1-3
size: -
D: -
DNA: TGTGCCAGCAGCTTCCCCGGGACGGCCAACTATTTT
CDR3: CASSFPGTANYF

V: TRBV7-9
J: TRBJ1-2
size: -
D: -
DNA: TGTGCCAGCAGCGTGGGGCAGGGAGGCCCACTTACCTATGGCTACACCTTC
CDR3: CASSVGQGGPLTYGYTF

V: TRBV5-6
J: TRBJ1-5
size: -
D: TRBD1
DNA: TGTGCCAGCAGCTACGGGACAGGGTTTGGCCGGCCCCAGCATTTT
CDR3: CASSYGTGFGRPQHF